This T cell receptor beta chain was sequenced during a study of T cells in Graves' hyperthyroidism and ophthalmopathy. No ophthalmopathy progression within 18 months constituted stable Graves' hyperthyroidism. Researchers took RNA transcripts and amplified the TCR beta CDR3 regions from them. TCR CDR3 underwent first-round RT-PCR with the HTBI primer set. One entry per CDR3 protein results from TCRdb running MiXCR on the multiplex PCR reads. This table has roughly 710,000 distinct CDR3 sequences, approximately 36% appearing once. Germline assignment: CDR1 SGHRS and CDR2 YFSETQ. The CDR3 is made up of 16 amino acids. V dropped 0 bases and J dropped 4 bases, with 13 bases sitting between them. Study results and limitations: Ophthalmopathy was separated from stable hyperthyroidism by a 13 V-J model.

As for this clonotype: What it recognizes is unknown.

J is TRBJ2-2 and V is TRBV5-1; the D gene is possibly TRBD1 (5 bases). The source material was blood. The clonotype was recovered from a woman aged 40 to 50 with Graves' hyperthyroidism. In DNA form, the CDR3 reads TGCGCCAGCAGCTTGGAGGCAGGGTCATCCACCGGGGAGCTGTTTTTT. Encoded protein: CASSLEAGSSTGELFF.